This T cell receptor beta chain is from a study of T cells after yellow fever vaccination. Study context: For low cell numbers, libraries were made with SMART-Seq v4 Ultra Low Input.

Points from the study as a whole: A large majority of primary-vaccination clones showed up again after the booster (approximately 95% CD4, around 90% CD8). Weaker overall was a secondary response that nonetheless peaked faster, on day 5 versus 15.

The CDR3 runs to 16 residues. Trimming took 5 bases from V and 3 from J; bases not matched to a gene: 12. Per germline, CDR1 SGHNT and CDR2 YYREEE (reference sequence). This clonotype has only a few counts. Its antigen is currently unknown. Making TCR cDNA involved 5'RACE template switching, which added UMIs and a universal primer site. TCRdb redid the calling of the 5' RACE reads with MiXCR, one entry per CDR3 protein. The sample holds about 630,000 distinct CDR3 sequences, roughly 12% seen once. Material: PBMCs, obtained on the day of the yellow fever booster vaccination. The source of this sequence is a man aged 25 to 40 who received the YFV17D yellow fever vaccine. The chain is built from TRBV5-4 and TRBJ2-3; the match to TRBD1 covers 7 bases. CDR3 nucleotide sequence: TGTGCCAGCAGTAAAGGGACAGCTTTCCCTACAGATACGCAGTATTTT. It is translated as CASSKGTAFPTDTQYF.